These 17 T cell receptor beta chains share one sample of origin, sequenced in a study of blood T cell repertoires in COVID-19. TCRdb's copy holds only in-frame clones and misses some; the assay was immunoSEQ multiplex PCR. The sample records roughly 100,000 clones, approximately 80% being singletons. The sequenced material came from peripheral blood. The source of these receptors is a man aged 80 or over with COVID-19, enrolled during active disease.

This chain joins TRBV28 and TRBJ1-1; a weak D match, TRBD1 (6 bases). CDR1 and CDR2 from the germline V gene are MDHEN and SYDVKM. Trimming took 1 base from V and 1 from J, leaving 10 bases between them. CDR3 size: 15 residues. The CDR3 DNA reads as TGTGCCAGCAGTTTATTCGGGGGGGCGAACACTGAAGCTTTCTTT. This sequence encodes CASSLFGGANTEAFF.

This rearrangement joins TRBV6-2 or TRBV6-3 to TRBJ2-1; 12 bases align to TRBD1. Trimming at V came to 6 bases and at J to 8 bases, leaving 8 bases not matched to a gene. The CDR3 totals 15 residues. Germline V gene data show CDR1 as MNHEY and CDR2 as SVGEGT. The CDR3 DNA reads TGTGCCAGCAGCGAAGGGACAGGGGGCTCCCATGAGCAGTTCTTC. Its protein product is CASSEGTGGSHEQFF.

This chain uses TRBV9 with TRBJ1-2; no firm D call. V was trimmed by 0 bases and J by 2 bases, leaving 8 bases between them. The CDR3 length is 14 residues. Germline CDR1 reads SGDLS; CDR2 reads YYNGEE. The CDR3 here is CASSVGGGNYGYTF. The CDR3 coding sequence is TGTGCCAGCAGCGTAGGGGGAGGGAACTATGGCTACACCTTC.

The gene calls are TRBV3-1 (or the pseudogene TRBV3-2) and TRBJ1-2; weak D call: TRBD1 (6 bases). The CDR3 consists of 15 residues. Germline V gene data show CDR1 as LGHDT and CDR2 as YNNKEL (reference sequence). V lost 4 bases and J 8 bases, leaving 20 bases between the germline ends. In DNA form, the CDR3 reads TGTGCCAGCAGCCTTCTCGCACAGGGAGGGTCAGGCTACACCTTC. It yields the protein CASSLLAQGGSGYTF.

This chain connects TRBV15 to TRBJ2-1; a weak D match, TRBD2 (5 bases). The V end lost 5 bases, the J end lost 2 bases, and 16 bases lay between the germline ends. Germline V gives CDR1 LNHNV, CDR2 YYDKDF (reference sequence). The CDR3 runs to 16 residues. The CDR3 DNA sequence: TGTGCCACCAGCCCTTTACGGACTCCCGCCTACAATGAGCAGTTCTTC. As protein: CATSPLRTPAYNEQFF.

The V gene is TRBV19, the J gene TRBJ2-7, with TRBD1 identical over 7 bases. CDR3 length equals 13 residues. Trimming took 5 bases from V and 2 from J; bases not matched to a gene: 3. Germline assignment: CDR1 LNHDA and CDR2 SQIVND (reference sequence). In DNA, the CDR3 is TGTGCCAGTAGTTGGACAGGAACCTACGAGCAGTACTTC. This sequence encodes CASSWTGTYEQYF.

With respect to this clone: The junction does not match germline at one end; this may be a read error. CDR3 loop: CASSPGGYEQYF. CDR3 bases: TGTGCTAGCAGCCCCGGCGGGTACGAGCAGTACTTC. The chain employs TRBV7-7 and TRBJ2-7; TRBD2 is a possible D gene (5 bases). Germline V lookup: CDR1 SSHAT, CDR2 FNYEAQ (reference sequence). The length of the CDR3 is 12 residues.

V gene TRBV28 combines with J gene TRBJ2-2, with D unclear. The germline V gene has CDR1 MDHEN and CDR2 SYDVKM. V was shortened by 5 bases and J by 4 bases, with 8 bases between the two germline ends. This CDR3 is 13 amino acids long. The CDR3, as DNA: TGTGCCAGCAGTCCTTCGGGCACCGGGGAGCTGTTTTTT. Its protein is CASSPSGTGELFF. Using reference TRBV28 and TRBJ2-2 for the parts outside the CDR3, the full variable domain is DVKVTQSSRYLVKRTGEKVFLECVQDMDHENMFWYRQDPGLGLRLIYFSYDVKMKEKGDIPEGYSVSREKKERFSLILESASTNQTSMYLCASSPSGTGELFFGEGSRLTVL.

The chain uses TRBV4-1 and TRBJ1-5; D is unclear. Per the germline V gene, CDR1 is MGHRA and CDR2 is YSYEKL. V lost 6 bases and J lost 3, with 15 bases in between. The CDR3 consists of 15 residues. The CDR3 loop is CASSRIEGTNQPQHF. CDR3 DNA sequence: TGCGCCAGCAGTCGTATCGAGGGCACCAATCAGCCCCAGCATTTT.

This clone was observed a single time. The chain uses TRBV5-1 and TRBJ1-1, with D unclear. CDR1 is SGHRS, CDR2 YFSETQ, per germline. V lost 1 base, J lost 7 bases, and 11 bases lay in between. This CDR3 comprises 13 residues. CDR3 in DNA: TGCGCCAGCAGCTTGAGTCAGGAAAGTGAAGCTTTCTTT. It is translated as CASSLSQESEAFF.

This clone was counted between two and nine times. This sequence joins TRBV5-1 and TRBJ1-1, with D possibly matching TRBD1 (6 bases). Trimming cost V 3 bases and J 4 bases, with 13 bases left between them. Germline CDR1 is SGHRS and CDR2 is YFSETQ. The CDR3 runs 14 residues. The CDR3 reads CASSSRQEITEAFF. The CDR3 nucleotides read TGCGCCAGCAGCTCGCGACAGGAGATCACTGAAGCTTTCTTT.

This chain connects TRBV15 to TRBJ1-5; D uncertain. V lost 3 bases, J lost 8 bases, and 17 bases lay in between. Germline loops: CDR1 LNHNV, CDR2 YYDKDF (reference sequence). The CDR3 contains 15 residues. The CDR3 DNA follows: TGTGCCACCAGCAGGGAGGGCAGGCCGGCGGAGCCCCAGCATTTT. Translation gives CATSREGRPAEPQHF.

In this sample, this clone turned up many times. The J gene is TRBJ2-7, the V gene TRBV9; 7 bases match TRBD2. Germline loops: CDR1 SGDLS, CDR2 YYNGEE. This CDR3 region has 14 residues. V lost 4 bases to trimming and J lost 4 bases; unmatched junction nucleotides: 8. CDR3: CASSPREDGYEQYF. The CDR3 nucleotides are TGTGCCAGCAGCCCCCGGGAGGATGGGTACGAGCAGTACTTC.

The rearrangement links TRBV24-1 to TRBJ1-2, with 8 nucleotides matching TRBD1. CDR3 length: 14 residues. Germline V gene lookup returns CDR1 KGHDR and CDR2 SFDVKD. Unmatched junction bases numbered 4, after V lost 4 bases and J lost 4 bases. As DNA, the CDR3 is TGTGCCACCAGTGACTCGACAGGGGCCTATGGCTACACCTTC. Amino acids: CATSDSTGAYGYTF.

Only a few counts were recorded for this clone. This chain uses TRBV28 with TRBJ2-5; D unresolved. Germline CDR1 and CDR2: MDHEN and SYDVKM. V shed 7 bases and J shed 5 bases, with 20 bases lying between them. CDR3 length: 15 amino acids. The CDR3 nucleotides are TGTGCCAGCATGCCCAACTTCGGGTCGATGGAGACCCAGTACTTC. It codes for CASMPNFGSMETQYF.

The chain carries TRBV10-1 and TRBJ2-3, with 10 bases matching TRBD2. V gave up 2 bases and J gave up 7 bases; unmatched junction bases: 6. CDR3 length: 15 amino acids. Germline lookup yields CDR1 WNHNN and CDR2 SYGVQD (reference sequence). Here the CDR3 DNA reads TGCGCCAGCAGTGAGCTGCTAGCGGGGGCCAATACGCAGTATTTT. It codes for CASSELLAGANTQYF.

The chain recombines TRBV29-1 with TRBJ1-1, with D hard to call. The V and J ends lost 2 bases and 0 bases respectively, with 13 bases between them. From germline, CDR1 is SQVTM and CDR2 ANQGSEA. CDR3 size: 15 residues. CDR3 amino acids: CSVEKGERLNTEAFF. The CDR3 DNA is TGCAGCGTTGAAAAGGGAGAACGTTTGAACACTGAAGCTTTCTTT.